This is a list of T cell receptor beta chains from one sample in a study of T cells in Graves' hyperthyroidism and ophthalmopathy. Using its own MiXCR run on the multiplex PCR reads, TCRdb lists one record per CDR3 protein. The sample gives around 700,000 distinct CDR3 sequences, under 20% of which show up once; approximately 15% is in the top ten. The sequenced material came from blood. The receptors originated from a woman between 45 and 65 years old with Graves' hyperthyroidism that later progressed to Graves' ophthalmopathy. Both conserved end residues are part of each CDR3. A D gene is named only where the DNA matches it firmly. Rows may omit the clone size; those that give it use once, few, many or a size class.

>TRBJ2-5|TRBV6-9|few|TRBD2
TGTGCCAGCAGTTACCCCGGACTAGAAAAAGAGACCCAGTACTTC
CASSYPGLEKETQYF
>TRBJ1-2|TRBV5-5|many|-
TGTGCCAGCAGCCTGGGGGATAATGGTGGCTACACCTTC
CASSLGDNGGYTF
>TRBJ2-4|TRBV7-9|many|-
TGTGCCAGCAGCCCAGACAGAAATGCCAAAAACATTCAGTACTTC
CASSPDRNAKNIQYF
>TRBJ2-3|TRBV7-8|-|-
TGTGCCAGCAGCTTGGTGGGGGGGGCCCGAGATACGCAGTATTTT
CASSLVGGARDTQYF
>TRBJ1-1|TRBV6-1|many|-
TGTGCCAGCAAAAACCCATCAAACACTGAAGCTTTCTTT
CASKNPSNTEAFF
>TRBJ1-2|TRBV29-1|few|-
TGCAGCGTTGATTTTTTAGGTGGCTACACCTTC
CSVDFLGGYTF
>TRBJ2-7|TRBV7-6|-|-
TGTGCCAGCAGCTCGGAGGGGGTATACTACGAGCAGTACTTC
CASSSEGVYYEQYF
>TRBJ1-4|TRBV27|few|TRBD1
TGTGCCAGCAGCCCAGGACAGGGGAGGAAGAGTGAAAAACTGTTTTTT
CASSPGQGRKSEKLFF
>TRBJ2-3|TRBV20-1|many|-
TGCAGTGCTAGTACAGCGGGTCCGGATACGCAGTATTTT
CSASTAGPDTQYF
>TRBJ2-7|TRBV29-1|few|TRBD1
TGCAGCGTTGGAACAGGGGTAGAGATCGACGAGCAGTACTTC
CSVGTGVEIDEQYF
>TRBJ2-2|TRBV12-3/TRBV12-4|-|TRBD1
TGTGCCACCACGACAGGGCTCGGCACCGGGGAGCTGTTTTTT
CATTTGLGTGELFF
>TRBJ2-1|TRBV5-1|few|-
TGCGCCAGCAGTCTGGGGGATGGGGTCTCCTACAATGAGCAGTTCTTC
CASSLGDGVSYNEQFF
>TRBJ2-1|TRBV7-6|many|TRBD1
TGTGCCAGCGGGACAGGGCCAGGGAATGAGCAGTTCTTC
CASGTGPGNEQFF
>TRBJ1-5|TRBV2|many|TRBD1
TGTGCCAGCATGGCGGGACCAGGGGGCTTCCCTCGGCCCCAGCATTTT
CASMAGPGGFPRPQHF
>TRBJ2-7|TRBV7-2|-|TRBD2
TGTGCCAGCAGCTTCCGGACTAGCGGGGGGGGTGGGGAGCAGTACTTC
CASSFRTSGGGGEQYF
>TRBJ2-3|TRBV20-1|-|TRBD2
TGCAGTGCTAGAGATACACTAGCGGGGGGGTCAGATACGCAGTATTTT
CSARDTLAGGSDTQYF
>TRBJ1-2|TRBV6-1|many|TRBD1
TGTGCCAGCAGTTTACGGACAGGGGTGATGGATGGCTACACCTTC
CASSLRTGVMDGYTF
>TRBJ2-2|TRBV4-2|few|-
TGTGCCAGCAGCCAAGAACGGGGAGCCGGGGAGCTGTTTTTT
CASSQERGAGELFF
>TRBJ1-5|TRBV6-1|few|TRBD1
TGTGCCAGCATTACCGGGACAGGGGTCGGAATCGTCAGCAATCAGCCCCAGCATTTT
CASITGTGVGIVSNQPQHF
>TRBJ1-1|TRBV6-1|-|TRBD1
TGTGCCAGCAGTCGGAGGGATAACAGGGGTGGTACTGAAGCTTTCTTT
CASSRRDNRGGTEAFF
>TRBJ2-1|TRBV15|-|-
TGTGCCACCAGCGCCCGGGGCACTGCTGAGCAGTTCTTC
CATSARGTAEQFF
>TRBJ2-5|TRBV6-5|many|TRBD2
TGTGCCAGCAGTTACTCCCCGACGGGGGGGGAGACCCAGTACTTC
CASSYSPTGGETQYF
>TRBJ1-1|TRBV18|many|-
TGTGCCAGCTCCCCCCGAGAGCACACTGAAGCTTTCTTT
CASSPREHTEAFF
>TRBJ1-3|TRBV6-5|few|TRBD1
TGTGCCAGCAGTTACTTGACGACAGGGAGTTCCGGAAACACCATATATTTT
CASSYLTTGSSGNTIYF
>TRBJ2-7|TRBV6-1|many|TRBD2
TGTGCCAGCAACGGACTAGCGGGGGGCCCAGGTTACGAGCAGTACTTC
CASNGLAGGPGYEQYF
>TRBJ2-7|TRBV7-2|many|TRBD1
TGTGCCAGCAGCTCAGAGCCGGGACAGGGCTCCTACGAGCAGTACTTC
CASSSEPGQGSYEQYF
>TRBJ2-5|TRBV12-3/TRBV12-4|-|-
TGTGCCAGCAGTCCCCAGGGGGGGCGGGAGACCCAGTACTTC
CASSPQGGRETQYF
>TRBJ1-4|TRBV12-3/TRBV12-4|many|TRBD1
TGTGCCAGCAGTTTCCCCGGGACAGGAAAACTGTTTTTT
CASSFPGTGKLFF
>TRBJ2-4|TRBV19|-|TRBD1
TGTGCCAGTAGTAGACGGGACAGTTCGAGCATTCAGTACTTC
CASSRRDSSSIQYF
>TRBJ2-3|TRBV6-6|many|TRBD1
TGTGCCAGCAGTTACTCGATTCTAGGGGGCCCAGATACGCAGTATTTT
CASSYSILGGPDTQYF
>TRBJ2-7|TRBV5-1|few|-
TGCGCCAGCAGCTTGGAGGCTCAGACGAGCTCCTACGAGCAGTACTTC
CASSLEAQTSSYEQYF
>TRBJ2-1|TRBV6-1|-|TRBD1
TGTGCCAGCAGTGAGGACAGGGTTTCCTACAATGAGCAGTTCTTC
CASSEDRVSYNEQFF
>TRBJ2-7|TRBV7-2|-|-
TGTGCCAGCAGCCTCGATACAGAATCCTACGAGCAGTACTTC
CASSLDTESYEQYF
>TRBJ2-3|TRBV30|many|-
TGTGCCTGGAGTGTGAAGGGGGGAGGCTCAGATACGCAGTATTTT
CAWSVKGGGSDTQYF
>TRBJ2-5|TRBV4-2|few|-
TGTGCCAGCAGCCAAGAGGAGGCCCAAGAGACCCAGTACTTC
CASSQEEAQETQYF
>TRBJ2-7|TRBV5-1|many|-
TGCGCCAGCAGCGAGGACGAGGCTTGGGGCTACGAGCAGTACTTC
CASSEDEAWGYEQYF
>TRBJ1-5|TRBV4-1|-|TRBD1
TGCGCCAGCAGCCAAGAGGGGACAGGCGGGCCCCAGCATTTT
CASSQEGTGGPQHF
>TRBJ1-2|TRBV16|-|-
TGTGCCAGCAGCCAAAACCGAGGGCAAGGCTACACCTTC
CASSQNRGQGYTF
>TRBJ2-1|TRBV20-1|many|TRBD2
TGCAGTGCTGCCTTCGGACTAGCGGGGGACTACAATGAGCAGTTCTTC
CSAAFGLAGDYNEQFF
>TRBJ1-4|TRBV2|-|-
TGTGCCAGCAGTGATGGGGGGAATCCTACTAATGAAAAACTGTTTTTT
CASSDGGNPTNEKLFF
>TRBJ2-7|TRBV7-6|many|TRBD2
TGTGCCAGCAGCACGGGACTAGAGGTTATCGAGCAGTACTTC
CASSTGLEVIEQYF
>TRBJ2-1|TRBV10-3|few|TRBD1
TGTGCCATCAGTGAGGGACAGGGCGCACCCTACAATGAGCAGTTCTTC
CAISEGQGAPYNEQFF
>TRBJ1-6|TRBV6-6|few|-
TGTGCCAGCAGTTACCCGAATTCACCCCTCCACTTT
CASSYPNSPLHF
>TRBJ1-5|TRBV19|few|-
TGTGCCAGTACTTCAGGGTATCAGCCCCAGCATTTT
CASTSGYQPQHF
>TRBJ1-6|TRBV3-1|many|TRBD1
TGTGCCAGCAGCCCTCGGACAGGAGGGGGAGGATCACCCCTCCACTTT
CASSPRTGGGGSPLHF
>TRBJ1-4|TRBV6-5|few|-
TGTGCCAGCAGTTACAGGACGGGGGGGGTTTCGGAAAAACTGTTTTTT
CASSYRTGGVSEKLFF
>TRBJ2-5|TRBV5-1|-|-
TGCGCCAGCAGCTTGACACTAGCCGGAGAGACCCAGTACTTC
CASSLTLAGETQYF
>TRBJ2-7|TRBV5-1|few|TRBD1
TGCGCCAGCAGCTTGGGAGGGACAGGGAAGCGCGAGCAGTACTTC
CASSLGGTGKREQYF
>TRBJ2-2|TRBV6-5|few|-
TGTGCCAGCAGTTACCGCAGGGTCTCCGGGGAGCTGTTTTTT
CASSYRRVSGELFF
>TRBJ2-5|TRBV12-3/TRBV12-4|many|TRBD2
TGTGCCAGCAGTTTAGGGGGGGGGACTAGCGGGGGGGCCGTAGAGACCCAGTACTTC
CASSLGGGTSGGAVETQYF
>TRBJ2-3|TRBV6-1|-|-
TGTGCCAGCAGCCACAAGGGGAGGACTCGCACAGATACGCAGTATTTT
CASSHKGRTRTDTQYF
>TRBJ2-5|TRBV6-4|-|-
TGTGCCAGCAGTGGCGAGCTTTCAGATCTCCAAGAGACCCAGTACTTC
CASSGELSDLQETQYF
>TRBJ1-2|TRBV3-1|-|-
TGTGCCAGCAGCCAAGACTCAGGGATCGGTGGCTACACCTTC
CASSQDSGIGGYTF
>TRBJ2-5|TRBV6-1|many|-
TGTGCCAGCAGTGAAGGGTCGCAAGAGACCCAGTACTTC
CASSEGSQETQYF
>TRBJ2-7|TRBV5-4|few|TRBD1
TGTGCCACCCAAACAGGGGGGACCTACGAGCAGTACTTC
CATQTGGTYEQYF
>TRBJ1-2|TRBV6-1|many|-
TGTGCCAGCAGTTCCCCAGATTCTAGAGGAGAAAGTGGCTACACCTTC
CASSSPDSRGESGYTF
>TRBJ2-2|TRBV11-2|many|-
TGTGCCAGCAGCTTGAGGGGCTCCCGGGAGCTGTTTTTT
CASSLRGSRELFF
>TRBJ1-3|TRBV6-2/TRBV6-3|-|-
TGTGCCAGCAGTTACACGGTCGAGGGAAACACCATATATTTT
CASSYTVEGNTIYF